The 14 T cell receptor beta chains below all came from one sample that was sequenced in a study of T-cell reconstitution after alpha-beta-depleted transplantation in children. Unique molecular identifiers featured in how the TCRbeta library was prepared. Each CDR3 protein is one row after TCRdb ran MiXCR on the PCR reads. The sample includes hundreds of thousands of distinct CDR3 sequences, about an eighth of them seen just once. Material: PBMCs, obtained before TCRalphabeta/CD19-depleted stem cell transplant. The receptor source for this set is a girl aged 2 to 10 with congenital amegakaryocytic thrombocytopenia, due to receive a stem cell transplant.

The sample holds many counts of this clonotype. The V gene is TRBV6-5, the J gene TRBJ1-1, with D unclear. The CDR3 runs 11 residues. Germline CDR1 reads MNHEY; CDR2 reads SVGAGI. V gave up 10 bases and J gave up 7 bases, with 13 bases separating them. DNA for the CDR3: TGTGCCACCCTTAAGGAGGTTGAAGCTTTCTTT. Its protein is CATLKEVEAFF.

Concerning this clonotype: This clone may be a read error of a much larger clone one base away. The V and J genes are TRBV7-9 and TRBJ2-3, with TRBD2 matching 7 bases. The CDR3 totals 12 residues. Germline loops: CDR1 SEHNR, CDR2 FQNEAQ (reference sequence). The CDR3 DNA follows: TGTGCCTGCAGCTCCGGGAGGGATACGCAGTATTTT. Its protein product is CACSSGRDTQYF.

The rearrangement joins TRBV5-1 to TRBJ2-3, with TRBD1 as a possible D gene (6 bases). The CDR3 has 15 residues. Germline V gene data show CDR1 as SGHRS and CDR2 as YFSETQ. V lost 1 base to trimming and J lost 3 bases, with 12 bases between them. The CDR3 DNA reads as TGCGCCAGCAGCTTGCTGAGACAGGAAACAGATACGCAGTATTTT. This sequence encodes CASSLLRQETDTQYF. Looking up the rest from reference TRBV5-1 and TRBJ2-3 gives the full variable domain: KAGVTQTPRYLIKTRGQQVTLSCSPISGHRSVSWYQQTPGQGLQFLFEYFSETQRNKGNFPGRFSGRQFSNSRSEMNVSTLELGDSALYLCASSLLRQETDTQYFGPGTRLTVL.

This clonotype occurred a few times. The chain uses TRBV7-9 and TRBJ2-5; D perhaps matches TRBD1 (5 bases). The germline gives CDR1 SEHNR, CDR2 FQNEAQ (reference sequence). Between the trimmed V and J ends, which lost 0 bases and 4 bases, there was a span of 18 bases. This CDR3 is built from 17 residues. The CDR3 here is CASSLALGIGHVETQYF. CDR3 coding DNA: TGTGCCAGCAGCTTAGCGCTAGGCATCGGACACGTAGAGACCCAGTACTTC.

This clonotype has ten or more counts. The chain recombines TRBV12-3 or TRBV12-4 with TRBJ2-2; no clear D gene. Trimming left V 3 bases short and J 0 bases short, with 8 bases between. CDR3 length: 15 amino acids. The CDR3 nucleotides are TGTGCCAGCAGTTTTTCATTCGCGAACACCGGGGAGCTGTTTTTT. This codes for CASSFSFANTGELFF.

To note about this clonotype: Since a much larger clone is just one base distant, this may be a read error. The chain combines TRBV20-1 with TRBJ2-3; 10 nucleotides align to TRBD2. Germline CDR1 and CDR2: DFQATT and SNEGSKA (reference sequence). CDR3 length equals 17 residues. DNA of the CDR3: TGCTGTGCTAGAGCAGGGGTTCTAGCGGGAGCGTCGGATACGCAGTATTTT. Translated, it gives CCARAGVLAGASDTQYF.

This clonotype was counted between two and nine times. The CDR3 DNA reads as TGTGCCAGCAGCTCAGGGACTAGCGGGAAGGGTGAGCAGTACTTC. This gives the protein CASSSGTSGKGEQYF. The J gene is TRBJ2-7, the V gene TRBV7-2; 13 nucleotides line up with TRBD2. The CDR3 extends over 15 amino acids. Germline loops: CDR1 SGHTA, CDR2 FQGNSA. V lost 4 bases to trimming and J lost 7 bases; unmatched junction nucleotides: 7.

This clonotype was seen many times. The genes are TRBV6-1 and TRBJ1-5; 8 bases align to TRBD1. V shed 6 bases, J shed 7 bases, and the junction held 14 bases outside the gene matches. In germline, CDR1 is MNHNS, CDR2 SASEGT. This CDR3 spans 16 amino acids. The CDR3, as DNA: TGTGCCAGCAGGAATAGAGGACAGGGAGGTGGGCAGCCCCAGCATTTT. This translates into CASRNRGQGGGQPQHF.

This clonotype was detected many times. The gene calls are TRBV6-1 and TRBJ2-3; 10 bases fit TRBD1. V shed 5 bases, J shed 5 bases, and the junction held 7 bases outside the gene matches. The CDR3 is 15 amino acids. CDR1 is MNHNS, CDR2 SASEGT, per germline. The DNA for the CDR3 is TGTGCCAGCAGTCCTTTTGGACAGGGGGTAGATACGCAGTATTTT. Its translation is CASSPFGQGVDTQYF.

This clonotype appeared many times. This chain joins TRBV27 and TRBJ1-1, with D uncertain. Germline loops: CDR1 MNHEY, CDR2 SMNVEV (reference sequence). CDR3 length: 13 amino acids. V lost 5 bases to trimming and J lost 0 bases, with 7 bases between them. The CDR3 sequence: CASSEIMNTEAFF. Written as DNA, the CDR3 is TGTGCCAGCAGTGAGATTATGAACACTGAAGCTTTCTTT.

This clonotype turned up a few times. The rearrangement joins TRBV29-1 to TRBJ2-7, with 11 bases lining up with TRBD2. Trimming took 7 bases from V and 2 from J; bases not matched to a gene: 7. The CDR3 spans 14 residues. Germline V gene sequence: CDR1 SQVTM, CDR2 ANQGSEA. CDR3 sequence reads: CSGRLAGSPYEQYF. The CDR3 DNA sequence: TGCAGCGGACGACTAGCGGGAAGCCCCTACGAGCAGTACTTC.

This clonotype occurred a few times. V usage is TRBV3-1 and J usage is TRBJ2-3; possibly TRBD2 for D (6 bases). The ends were cut back, 7 bases at V and 6 bases at J, with 8 bases in the middle. The germline V gene encodes CDR1 LGHDT and CDR2 YNNKEL (reference sequence). This CDR3 has 11 residues. This chain's CDR3 is CASIGGDTQYF. CDR3 DNA sequence: TGTGCCAGCATTGGGGGGGATACGCAGTATTTT.

Only a few counts were recorded for this clonotype. The J gene is TRBJ2-7, the V gene TRBV7-8; TRBD2 aligns across 8 bases. Unmatched junction bases numbered 5, after V lost 4 bases and J lost 3 bases. From germline, CDR1 is SGHVS and CDR2 FQNEAQ. The CDR3 has 14 residues. The CDR3 DNA is TGTGCCAGCAGCTGGGCGGGAGGAAACTACGAGCAGTACTTC. It is translated as CASSWAGGNYEQYF.

This clonotype was counted at least ten times. V gene TRBV6-4 combines with J gene TRBJ1-1; D unresolved. The CDR3 extends over 13 amino acids. Germline V lookup: CDR1 MRHNA, CDR2 SNTAGT. V dropped 5 bases and J dropped 5 bases, with 12 bases sitting between them. CDR3 DNA: TGTGCCAGCAGTCTGGACCCAGCGACTGAAGCTTTCTTT. Protein: CASSLDPATEAFF.